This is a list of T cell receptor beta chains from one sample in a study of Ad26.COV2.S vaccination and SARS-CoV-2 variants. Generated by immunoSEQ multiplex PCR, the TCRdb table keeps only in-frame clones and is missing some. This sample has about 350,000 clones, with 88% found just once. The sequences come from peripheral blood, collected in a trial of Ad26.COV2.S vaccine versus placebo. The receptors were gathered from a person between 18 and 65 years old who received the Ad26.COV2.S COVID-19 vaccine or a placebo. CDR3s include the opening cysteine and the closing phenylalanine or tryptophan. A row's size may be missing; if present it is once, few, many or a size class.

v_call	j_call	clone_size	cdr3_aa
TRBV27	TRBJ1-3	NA	CASSLGRPGNTIYF
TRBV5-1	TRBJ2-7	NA	CASSLRALSSYEQYF
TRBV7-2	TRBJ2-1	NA	CASSLTGGAGSSYNEQFF
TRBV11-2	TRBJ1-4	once	CASSSLIRTGSEKLFF
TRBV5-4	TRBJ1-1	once	CASSGGRLGTEAFF
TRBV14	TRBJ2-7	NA	CASSQEGLAIHEQYF
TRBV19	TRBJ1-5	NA	CASTTEGFQPQHF
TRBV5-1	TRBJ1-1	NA	CASSPPGTSTEAFF
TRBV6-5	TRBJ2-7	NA	CASTSTQGSEQYF
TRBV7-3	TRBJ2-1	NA	CASSPPVGGMNNEQFF
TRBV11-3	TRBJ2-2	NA	CASSFSQNTGELFF
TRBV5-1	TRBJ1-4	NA	CASSSSRDRGEKLFF
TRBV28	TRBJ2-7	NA	CASSIRRNRFYEQYF
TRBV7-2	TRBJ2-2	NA	CASSSGTGNTGELFF
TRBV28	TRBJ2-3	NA	CASKDRVNTDTQYF
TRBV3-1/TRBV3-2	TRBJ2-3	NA	CASSQAPTDTQYF
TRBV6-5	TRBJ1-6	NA	CASSITEGSPLHF
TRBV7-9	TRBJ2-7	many	CASSRTAYEQYF
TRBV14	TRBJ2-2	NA	CASSRLDRVGELFF
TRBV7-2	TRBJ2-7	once	CASSLGTGEYEQYF
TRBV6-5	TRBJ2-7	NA	CASRGLPKGDYEQYF
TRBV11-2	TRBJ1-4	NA	CASSLDPSGGAGEKLFF
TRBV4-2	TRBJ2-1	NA	CASSPKGLQTYNEQFF
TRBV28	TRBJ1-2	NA	CASSLHREDYGYTF
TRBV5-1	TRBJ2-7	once	CASSPSTGGSYEQYF
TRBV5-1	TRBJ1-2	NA	CASQGDASYGYTF
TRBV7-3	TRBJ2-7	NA	CASSLESGRADEQYF
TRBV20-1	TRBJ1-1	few	CSARVAEAFF
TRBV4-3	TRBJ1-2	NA	CASSQVEFQGSDYGYTF
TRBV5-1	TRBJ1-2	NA	CASSPLGQGGNYGYTF
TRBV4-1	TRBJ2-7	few	CASSQVLNAGAPYEQYF
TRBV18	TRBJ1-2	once	CASSPQVREGGYTF
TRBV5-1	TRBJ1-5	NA	CANLGEGRQSAQHF
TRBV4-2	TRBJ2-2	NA	CASSREEGGELFF
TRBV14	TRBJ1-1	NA	CASSQDLLGAGRDF
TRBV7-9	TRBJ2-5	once	CASSLRGNRETQYF
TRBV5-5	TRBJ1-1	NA	CASSVQGNTEAFF
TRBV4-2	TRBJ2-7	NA	CASSQVVKQGYEQYF
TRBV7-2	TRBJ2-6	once	CASSPHSYSGANVLTF